This TCR beta chain was profiled in a study of blood T cell repertoires in COVID-19. Overall study: Sites across the United States, Italy and Spain contributed samples from acute and convalescent COVID-19. In each case, the material was cDNA or gDNA derived from T cells, B-cell-depleted T cells, or PBMCs.

Study processing details: For nucleated cells, counts were estimated from reference gene primer amplification. Sequencing was performed with immunoSEQ multiplex PCR; in TCRdb, only in-frame clones are kept and a portion is missing. V and J calls and clone size are copied from that table; D and trimming were computed from the DNA. The sample records about 220,000 clones, 80% being singletons. Germline V gene data show CDR1 as LGHNA and CDR2 as YSLEER. The CDR3 contains 17 residues. With V trimmed by 0 bases and J by 2 bases, 8 bases remained unmatched. This TCR derives from a woman aged 70-85 years with acute or convalescent COVID-19. The V gene is TRBV4-3, the J gene TRBJ2-5, with TRBD2 identical over 8 bases. The sequenced sample was peripheral blood. CDR3 nucleotide sequence: TGCGCCAGCAGCCAAGAGGGGCGGGGACTAGTACAAGAGACCCAGTACTTC. Protein product: CASSQEGRGLVQETQYF.